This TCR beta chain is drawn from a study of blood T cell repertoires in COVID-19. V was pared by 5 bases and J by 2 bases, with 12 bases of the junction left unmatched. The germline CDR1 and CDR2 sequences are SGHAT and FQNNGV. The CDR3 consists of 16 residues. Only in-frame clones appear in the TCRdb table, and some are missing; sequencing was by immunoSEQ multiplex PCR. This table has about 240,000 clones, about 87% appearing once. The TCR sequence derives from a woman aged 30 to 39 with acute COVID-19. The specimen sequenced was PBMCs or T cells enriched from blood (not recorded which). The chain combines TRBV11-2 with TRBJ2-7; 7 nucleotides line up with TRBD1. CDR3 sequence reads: CASSAYRGANAYEQYF. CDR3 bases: TGTGCCAGCAGCGCCTACAGGGGCGCTAACGCCTACGAGCAGTACTTC.